Below are 19 T cell receptor beta chains sequenced from a single sample in a study of human T cells and chemical hapten exposure. Before extraction, the whole blood was not fractionated, and total RNA was taken from it. TCRdb recomputed calls from the 5' RACE reads with MiXCR, one row per CDR3 protein. This sample has tens of thousands of distinct CDR3 sequences, with 7% to 8% found just once. Receptor source: a male donor in good health.

The chain recombines TRBV20-1 with TRBJ1-5; D may be TRBD1 (6 bases). Trimming cost V 2 bases and J 4 bases, with 15 bases left between them. Germline assignment: CDR1 DFQATT and CDR2 SNEGSKA (reference sequence). This CDR3 is 15 amino acids long. The CDR3 nucleotides are TGCAGTGCTAGAATTGGCAGGGGAAGGAATCAGCCCCAGCATTTT. This sequence encodes CSARIGRGRNQPQHF.

J is TRBJ2-5 and V is TRBV7-2, with 16 positions matching TRBD2. V was pared by 5 bases and J by 4 bases, with 10 bases of the junction left unmatched. The CDR3 extends over 18 amino acids. CDR1 is SGHTA and CDR2 is FQGNSA in the germline V gene. CDR3 sequence: CASSPRRGLAGGLETQYF. The CDR3 DNA reads TGTGCCAGCAGCCCCCGTCGGGGACTAGCGGGGGGGTTAGAGACCCAGTACTTC.

The chain uses TRBV18 and TRBJ2-1; D gene ambiguous. Trimming took 0 bases from V and 8 from J, leaving 8 bases between them. Germline loops: CDR1 KGHSH, CDR2 LQKENI. This CDR3 has 13 residues. CDR3 DNA sequence: TGTGCCAGCTCACCACCGTATAACGATGAGCAGTTCTTC. Translated, it gives CASSPPYNDEQFF.

The rearrangement joins TRBV20-1 to TRBJ2-7; perhaps TRBD1 as D (6 bases). Germline values: CDR1 DFQATT, CDR2 SNEGSKA (reference sequence). Trimming left V 4 bases short and J 2 bases short, with 24 bases between. The CDR3 length is 17 residues. The CDR3 protein is CSANLLALDRITYEQYF. In nucleotides, the CDR3 is TGCAGTGCTAACCTCCTTGCCCTCGACAGGATAACCTACGAGCAGTACTTC.

This clonotype was seen many times. The V and J genes are TRBV27 and TRBJ1-6; no clear D gene. This CDR3 is 15 amino acids long. V gave up 3 bases and J gave up 7 bases, with 13 bases separating them. Germline CDR1 is MNHEY and CDR2 is SMNVEV (reference sequence). The CDR3, as DNA: TGTGCCAGCAGTTTCACCCCCGGCAGGAATTCACCCCTCCACTTT. The encoded protein is CASSFTPGRNSPLHF.

This clonotype was counted at least ten times. The chain carries TRBV20-1 and TRBJ1-2, with TRBD1 identical over 7 bases. Unmatched junction bases numbered 6, after V lost 4 bases and J lost 4 bases. The CDR3 is 13 residues long. The germline gives CDR1 DFQATT, CDR2 SNEGSKA (reference sequence). The CDR3 DNA reads TGCAGTGCTACCCGAGACAGGGCCTATGGCTACACCTTC. It translates to CSATRDRAYGYTF.

This clonotype was seen ten or more times. The junction does not match germline at one end; this may be a read error. The chain carries TRBV28 and TRBJ2-3; D gene uncertain. Germline CDR1 is MDHEN and CDR2 is SYDVKM. The CDR3 length is 16 residues. The CDR3 spells CASSLPSPRTTYTQYF. The CDR3 DNA follows: TGTGCCAGCAGCCTTCCCTCTCCCCGAACCACATATACGCAGTATTTT.

This clonotype was seen at least ten times. The chain recombines TRBV10-3 with TRBJ2-1; 11 bases map to TRBD2. Trimming cost V 0 bases and J 5 bases; bases outside gene matches: 12. The CDR3 totals 19 residues. From germline, CDR1 is ENHRY and CDR2 SYGVKD. CDR3 sequence (DNA): TGTGCCATCAGTGAGTCGTTTAGCGGGAGGGCAACTCCCCACAATGAGCAGTTCTTC. This encodes CAISESFSGRATPHNEQFF.

In its sample, this clonotype was seen many times. The genes are TRBV19 and TRBJ1-2, with D perhaps TRBD1 (6 bases). Germline CDR1 LNHDA, CDR2 SQIVND (reference sequence). This CDR3 comprises 15 residues. V gave up 6 bases and J gave up 2 bases, with 16 bases separating them. CDR3 sequence: CASRIPQGSNYGYTF. In DNA form, the CDR3 reads TGTGCCAGTAGAATCCCGCAGGGGTCGAACTATGGCTACACCTTC.

In its sample, this clonotype was seen a few times. The chain links TRBV7-6 to TRBJ1-3; D not certain. V dropped 5 bases and J dropped 4 bases, with 18 bases sitting between them. CDR1 is SGHVS and CDR2 is FNYEAQ in the germline V gene. CDR3 size: 16 residues. The CDR3 DNA sequence: TGTGCCAGCAGCCAAGAGGGCTGGATCCCCGGAAACACCATATATTTT. It specifies CASSQEGWIPGNTIYF.

The chain links TRBV7-2 to TRBJ2-1, with 10 positions matching TRBD2. Per the germline V gene, CDR1 is SGHTA and CDR2 is FQGNSA. V was pared by 1 base and J by 2 bases, with 8 bases of the junction left unmatched. The CDR3 has 18 residues. The CDR3, as DNA: TGTGCCAGCAGCTTAGAAGGGGTCCTAGCGGGAGCCTACAATGAGCAGTTCTTC. Its translation: CASSLEGVLAGAYNEQFF. Looking up the rest from reference TRBV7-2 and TRBJ2-1 gives the full variable domain: GAGVSQSPSNKVTEKGKDVELRCDPISGHTALYWYRQSLGQGLEFLIYFQGNSAPDKSGLPSDRFSAERTGGSVSTLTIQRTQQEDSAVYLCASSLEGVLAGAYNEQFFGPGTRLTVL.

In its sample, this clonotype was seen many times. The V call is TRBV10-3, the J call TRBJ2-7; 13 bases are shared with TRBD2. The germline gives CDR1 ENHRY, CDR2 SYGVKD. The length of the CDR3 is 18 residues. J gave up 0 bases and V 5 bases, and 10 bases lay outside the gene matches. As DNA, the CDR3 is TGTGCCATCAGTCACGGACTAGCGGGAGCCGTCAGCTCCTACGAGCAGTACTTC. Amino acid sequence: CAISHGLAGAVSSYEQYF.

This clonotype has a count of ten or more. The chain combines TRBV20-1 with TRBJ2-7; 8 nucleotides line up with TRBD2. With 5 bases clipped from V and 11 bases from J, the junction kept 23 bases outside the gene matches. This CDR3 region has 16 residues. Per the germline V gene, CDR1 is DFQATT and CDR2 is SNEGSKA (reference sequence). CDR3 loop: CSALPTVAGRPKGEYF. In nucleotides, the CDR3 is TGCAGTGCTCTCCCCACCGTAGCGGGACGCCCTAAGGGAGAGTACTTC.

This clonotype has more than one count but fewer than ten. This chain joins TRBV4-1 and TRBJ2-7; tentatively, D is TRBD1 or TRBD2 (7 bases each). There are 16 residues in the CDR3. V was pared by 3 bases and J by 0 bases, with 15 bases between. Looked up from germline, CDR1 is MGHRA and CDR2 is YSYEKL. DNA of the CDR3: TGCGCCAGCAGCCAGACCGCGGGGGACAGCTCCTACGAGCAGTACTTC. It encodes CASSQTAGDSSYEQYF.

In its sample, this clonotype was seen a few times. The chain recombines TRBV6-4 with TRBJ2-3, with TRBD2 matching 8 bases. The CDR3 has 16 residues. Per germline, CDR1 MRHNA and CDR2 SNTAGT. The V segment lost 3 bases and the J segment 4 bases; nucleotides outside the gene matches: 9. The CDR3 coding sequence is TGTGCCAGCAGTGAGGTGGGAACGGGAGGGGCAGATACGCAGTATTTT. Its protein is CASSEVGTGGADTQYF.

This clonotype appeared many times. This sequence joins TRBV4-2 and TRBJ2-5; TRBD2 might be the D (6 bases). The CDR3 consists of 17 residues. Germline CDR1 and CDR2: LGHNA and YNFKEQ. Trimming removed 0 bases from V and 5 bases from J, with 19 bases in between. The CDR3 loop is CASSQDPPAQGGETQYF. For the CDR3, the DNA is TGTGCCAGCAGCCAAGACCCCCCGGCCCAAGGAGGGGAGACCCAGTACTTC.

By sample fraction, this clonotype is medium-sized (0.01 to 0.1%). The rearrangement links TRBV6-5 to TRBJ2-2; 14 bases map to TRBD2. Germline CDR1 reads MNHEY; CDR2 reads SVGAGI. J lost 5 bases, V lost 0 bases, and 2 bases had no gene match. CDR3 length: 17 amino acids. CDR3 loop: CASSYSTSGRGTGELFF. In DNA form, the CDR3 reads TGTGCCAGCAGTTACTCGACTAGCGGGAGGGGGACCGGGGAGCTGTTTTTT.

A few counts support this clonotype. The chain joins TRBV7-6 to TRBJ2-6, with D hard to call. There are 15 residues in the CDR3. The ends were cut back, 2 bases at V and 1 base at J, with 6 bases in the middle. Germline-derived CDR1 and CDR2 are SGHVS and FNYEAQ. Here the CDR3 DNA reads TGTGCCAGCAGCTTAAAGGGTTCTGGGGCCAACGTCCTGACTTTC. Protein product: CASSLKGSGANVLTF.

This clonotype was recorded at least ten times. The chain links TRBV12-3 or TRBV12-4 to TRBJ1-5; D may be TRBD1 (5 bases). Deletions cut 1 base from V and 7 bases from J, with 11 bases between. The CDR3 is made up of 14 amino acids. CDR3 nucleotides: TGTGCCAGCAGTTTAGGAGAGGGGAACCAGCCCCAGCATTTT. It specifies CASSLGEGNQPQHF.